This TCR beta chain was recovered during a study of cytomegalovirus exposure and HLA in healthy donors. PCR was performed using 60 Vbeta and 13 Jbeta primers. Authors' analysis steps: Later analysis identified tens of millions of unique TCR beta chains, roughly 11 million shared. TCRdb keeps only in-frame clones here, not all; method: immunoSEQ multiplex PCR. V and J calls and clone size are as listed in that table; D and trimming were resolved from the DNA. This sample has about 130,000 clones, with around three fifths found just once. Trimming left V 1 base short and J 5 bases short, with 11 bases between. The length of the CDR3 is 14 residues. CDR1 is SGHTA, CDR2 FQGNSA, per germline.

The sequenced sample consisted of PBMCs. The TCR was taken from a woman between 40 and 55 years old in good health and CMV-seronegative. V is TRBV7-2 and J is TRBJ1-1; perhaps TRBD1 as D (5 bases). The CDR3 region has the DNA TGTGCCAGCAGCTTAGTGGGGGGTGAGACTGAAGCTTTCTTT. Protein: CASSLVGGETEAFF. The complete variable domain, with remaining parts taken from reference TRBV7-2 and TRBJ1-1, reads GAGVSQSPSNKVTEKGKDVELRCDPISGHTALYWYRQSLGQGLEFLIYFQGNSAPDKSGLPSDRFSAERTGGSVSTLTIQRTQQEDSAVYLCASSLVGGETEAFFGQGTRLTVV.